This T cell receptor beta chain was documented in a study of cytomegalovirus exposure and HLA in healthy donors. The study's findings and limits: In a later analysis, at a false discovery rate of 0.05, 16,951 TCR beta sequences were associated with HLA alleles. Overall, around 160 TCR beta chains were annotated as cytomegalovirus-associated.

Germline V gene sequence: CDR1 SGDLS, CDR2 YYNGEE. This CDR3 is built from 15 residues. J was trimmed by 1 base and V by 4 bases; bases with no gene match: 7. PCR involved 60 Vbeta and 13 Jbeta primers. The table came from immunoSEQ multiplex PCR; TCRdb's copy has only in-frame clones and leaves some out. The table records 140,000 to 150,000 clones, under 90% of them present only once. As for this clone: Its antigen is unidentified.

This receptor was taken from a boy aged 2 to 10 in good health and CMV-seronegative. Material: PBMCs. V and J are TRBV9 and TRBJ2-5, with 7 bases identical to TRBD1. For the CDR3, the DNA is TGTGCCAGCAGCTTAGGGGGCAGTGTCCAAGAGACCCAGTACTTC. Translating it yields CASSLGGSVQETQYF.